The source of this TCR beta chain is a study of immune heterogeneity within non-small cell lung tumors. Looking at the study overall: The tumors comprised several squamous cell carcinomas, approximately 10 non-squamous carcinomas and 1 not otherwise specified.

As for this clonotype: Antigen specificity is unknown.

V lost 3 bases, J lost 7 bases, and 6 bases stayed unmatched. This CDR3 is built from 14 residues. Germline V gene sequence: CDR1 SEHNR, CDR2 FQNEAQ (reference sequence). Multiplex PCR employing 32 V and 13 J primers generated amplicons of the TCR beta CDR3. Using its own MiXCR run on the multiplex PCR reads, TCRdb lists one record per CDR3 protein. The table shows just over 4,500 distinct CDR3 sequences, with approximately 22% occurring only once. Bulk tumor genomic DNA served as template, at 600 ng per sample. Spaced far apart, several biopsies were taken from each primary tumor during surgery. Samples came from untreated patients having curative surgery for newly diagnosed non-small cell lung cancer. Overall study findings and caveats: Comparison across individual patients showed largely distinct high-frequency T-cell receptor beta clonotypes. The study found identical dominant CDR3 beta clonotypes recurring across tumor sites within a patient, alongside site-unique high-frequency clones. The correlation between local T-cell clonality and local tumor mutational burden was positive, moderate in strength and statistically significant, with R about 0.36.

The TCR comes from a man between 60 and 75 years old with non-small cell lung cancer. The chain joins TRBV7-9 to TRBJ1-5, with 7 bases identical to TRBD1. Sequenced material: lung tumor tissue. CDR3 protein: CASSLGDSGQPQHF. The CDR3 region has the DNA TGTGCCAGCAGCTTGGGGGACAGTGGACAGCCCCAGCATTTT.